This T cell receptor (beta chain) was sequenced for a study of technical replicates of blood from a handful of donors. V shed 1 base and J shed 6 bases, with 13 bases lying between them. CDR1 is SGHKS, CDR2 YYEKEE, per germline (reference sequence). The CDR3 covers 15 residues. Sequencing was performed with immunoSEQ multiplex PCR; in TCRdb, only in-frame clones are kept and a portion is missing. The sample carries tens of thousands of clones, 95% recorded once. The rearrangement uses TRBV5-5 and TRBJ2-2, with no clear D. This receptor was obtained from a human donor in good health. The sample comprised T cells isolated from PBMCs. DNA for the CDR3: TGTGCCAGCAGCTTGCGTTTGACATTAGCCGGGGAGCTGTTTTTT. It is translated as CASSLRLTLAGELFF.